These 20 T cell receptor beta chains share one sample of origin, sequenced in a study of early T cells in non-severe SARS-CoV-2 infection. MiXCR, applied by TCRdb to the 5' RACE reads, yields one record per CDR3 protein. The sample includes approximately 70,000 distinct CDR3 sequences, 9% to 10% seen only once; the top ten take 15%. The sequencing here drew on whole blood, taken at baseline. Every receptor here comes from an adult who was a healthcare worker with PCR-confirmed SARS-CoV-2 infection or an uninfected control (not recorded which).

This clonotype showed up many times. The chain combines TRBV25-1 with TRBJ1-5; unclear D gene. V shed 4 bases and J shed 2 bases, with 12 bases lying between them. The CDR3 loop spans 15 amino acids. Looked up from germline, CDR1 is MGHDK and CDR2 is SYGVNS. CDR3 sequence (DNA): TGTGCCAGCAGTGCAGGAGTGGCCGGCAATCAGCCCCAGCATTTT. Its protein is CASSAGVAGNQPQHF.

This chain connects TRBV24-1 to TRBJ2-2, with 9 bases aligning to TRBD1. V lost 3 bases, J lost 4 bases, and 5 bases stayed unmatched. Germline CDR1 KGHDR, CDR2 SFDVKD. CDR3 length: 16 residues. The CDR3 region is CATSDLGTGSTGELFF. CDR3 nucleotide sequence: TGTGCCACCAGTGATCTTGGGACAGGGAGCACCGGGGAGCTGTTTTTT.

This clonotype was counted a few times. The rearrangement joins TRBV5-1 to TRBJ1-2; D is undetermined. The CDR3 has 14 amino acids. Trimming shortened V by 0 bases and J by 3 bases, and 9 bases separated the two germline ends. Germline values: CDR1 SGHRS, CDR2 YFSETQ. CDR3 DNA sequence: TGCGCCAGCAGCTTGGCGGCGGAATACTATGGCTACACCTTC. This sequence encodes CASSLAAEYYGYTF. The entire variable domain, with the rest obtained from reference TRBV5-1 and TRBJ1-2, is as follows: KAGVTQTPRYLIKTRGQQVTLSCSPISGHRSVSWYQQTPGQGLQFLFEYFSETQRNKGNFPGRFSGRQFSNSRSEMNVSTLELGDSALYLCASSLAAEYYGYTFGSGTRLTVV.

This clonotype was found many times. The chain has TRBV20-1 and TRBJ1-4; tentative D call: TRBD1 (5 bases). The CDR3 covers 13 residues. Trimming removed 4 bases from V and 8 bases from J, with 14 bases in between. Germline V gene lookup returns CDR1 DFQATT and CDR2 SNEGSKA (reference sequence). For the CDR3, the DNA is TGCAGTGCTACGGCCGGGACCCCGGAAAAACTGTTTTTT. It translates to CSATAGTPEKLFF.

This clonotype was seen repeatedly, ten times or more. CDR3 DNA sequence: TGCAGTGCTAGCATGGGGAACTCGGGATACAATGAGCAGTTCTTC. This encodes CSASMGNSGYNEQFF. The V and J genes are TRBV20-1 and TRBJ2-1; TRBD2 might be the D (5 bases). The CDR3 has 15 residues. Germline values: CDR1 DFQATT, CDR2 SNEGSKA (reference sequence). Between the trimmed V and J ends, which lost 3 bases and 4 bases, there was a span of 16 bases.

This clonotype has just a few counts. The chain carries TRBV5-4 and TRBJ2-1; 12 bases fit TRBD2. CDR3 length: 16 amino acids. Germline V gives CDR1 SGHNT, CDR2 YYREEE (reference sequence). The V gene end was trimmed by 0 bases and the J gene end by 7 bases; junction bases not matched to a gene: 5. The CDR3 sequence: CASSLAATSGRNEQFF. Here the CDR3 DNA reads TGTGCCAGCAGCTTGGCCGCGACTAGCGGGAGAAATGAGCAGTTCTTC.

This clonotype was observed a few times. V and J are TRBV24-1 and TRBJ1-2; maybe TRBD1 (6 bases). The CDR3 is 16 amino acids. V gave up 8 bases and J gave up 2 bases, with 20 bases separating them. Germline CDR1 is KGHDR and CDR2 is SFDVKD. CDR3 amino acids: CATTPGAHTGNYGYTF. Written as DNA, the CDR3 is TGTGCCACCACCCCCGGCGCCCACACAGGGAACTATGGCTACACCTTC.

For this clonotype: The CDR3 does not end in the conserved phenylalanine or tryptophan, so this is likely a read error. The chain recombines TRBV6-6 with TRBJ1-1; D not resolved. CDR3 length equals 13 residues. Per the germline V gene, CDR1 is MNHNY and CDR2 is SVGAGI (reference sequence). Trimming removed 6 bases from V and 0 bases from J, with 8 bases in between. The CDR3 spells CASSRLVNTEAFS. The CDR3 DNA reads as TGTGCCAGCAGCCGACTCGTGAACACTGAAGCTTTCTCT.

This clonotype showed up many times. The genes are TRBV20-1 and TRBJ2-3; D is unresolved. Germline V gives CDR1 DFQATT, CDR2 SNEGSKA (reference sequence). Trimming removed 1 base at V and 4 bases at J, with 15 bases between. The CDR3 spans 15 residues. The CDR3 spells CSARAPYDVADTQYF. The CDR3, as DNA: TGCAGTGCTAGAGCTCCCTACGATGTCGCAGATACGCAGTATTTT.

This clonotype was observed many times. The CDR3 bases are TGTGCCAGCAGTGAGACCAATCAGCCCCAGCATTTT. Translating it yields CASSETNQPQHF. J is TRBJ1-5 and V is TRBV2; D gene unclear. Trimming took 3 bases from V and 3 from J, leaving 3 bases between them. This CDR3 spans 12 amino acids. The germline V gene has CDR1 SNHLY and CDR2 FYNNEI.

This clonotype was counted between two and nine times. The rearrangement uses TRBV20-1 and TRBJ1-2; TRBD1 might be the D (5 bases). The germline gives CDR1 DFQATT, CDR2 SNEGSKA (reference sequence). CDR3 size: 11 residues. V lost 6 bases and J lost 8, with 13 bases in between. CDR3 in amino acids: CSAQGENGYTF. CDR3 coding DNA: TGCAGTGCCCAGGGAGAAAACGGCTACACCTTC.

Comment on this clonotype: Being one base from a much bigger clone, this may be a read error. This chain uses TRBV18 with TRBJ2-7, with D uncertain. The CDR3 loop spans 12 amino acids. The V end was cut by 3 bases, the J end by 5 bases, with 8 bases between. Germline V gene lookup returns CDR1 KGHSH and CDR2 LQKENI. The CDR3 DNA reads as TGTGCCAGCTCACCGGGGATTGACGAGCAGTACTTC. Translated, it gives CASSPGIDEQYF.

This clonotype was observed many times. The chain combines TRBV28 with TRBJ2-3; D not certain. Germline CDR1 MDHEN, CDR2 SYDVKM. V lost 4 bases and J lost 0, with 11 bases in between. The CDR3 runs 15 residues. The CDR3 is CASSSIAWSTDTQYF. Written as DNA, the CDR3 is TGTGCCAGCAGTTCAATAGCCTGGAGCACAGATACGCAGTATTTT.

V is TRBV7-9 and J is TRBJ2-1, with D hard to call. With 1 base removed from V and 9 bases from J, the gap between germline ends came to 7 bases. Germline CDR1 reads SEHNR; CDR2 reads FQNEAQ (reference sequence). CDR3 size: 12 residues. CDR3 protein: CASSLGRGEQFF. The CDR3 DNA reads TGTGCCAGCAGCTTAGGGCGTGGTGAGCAGTTCTTC.

This clonotype occurred a few times. The V and J genes are TRBV29-1 and TRBJ2-7, with 8 positions matching TRBD1. The V and J ends lost 4 bases and 5 bases, in that order; junction bases with no gene match: 7. The CDR3 contains 13 residues. Germline CDR1 is SQVTM and CDR2 is ANQGSEA. The CDR3 loop reads CSVVEDRGHEQYF. The CDR3 DNA follows: TGCAGCGTTGTAGAAGACAGGGGCCACGAGCAGTACTTC.

This clonotype was detected many times. This chain uses TRBV24-1 with TRBJ2-1; 9 nucleotides match TRBD2. Trimming cost V 7 bases and J 3 bases; bases outside gene matches: 6. The germline gives CDR1 KGHDR, CDR2 SFDVKD. The CDR3 is made up of 15 amino acids. The CDR3 sequence: CATRAASGIYNEQFF. CDR3 DNA: TGTGCCACCAGGGCGGCTAGCGGGATCTACAATGAGCAGTTCTTC.

This clonotype has ten or more counts. CDR3 DNA: TGTGCCAGTAGTATTCAGGGGGCCTCCGAGCAGTACTTC. Translation: CASSIQGASEQYF. The genes are TRBV19 and TRBJ2-7; 8 bases match TRBD1. Germline V gene sequence: CDR1 LNHDA, CDR2 SQIVND (reference sequence). The CDR3 contains 13 residues. V was clipped by 3 bases and J by 6 bases; unmatched bases: 4. The full variable domain, in which reference TRBV19 and TRBJ2-7 provide the parts outside the CDR3, is DGGITQSPKYLFRKEGQNVTLSCEQNLNHDAMYWYRQDPGQGLRLIYYSQIVNDFQKGDIAEGYSVSREKKESFPLTVTSAQKNPTAFYLCASSIQGASEQYFGPGTRLTVT.

This clonotype turned up a few times. V is TRBV12-3 or TRBV12-4 and J is TRBJ2-7; D may be TRBD1 or TRBD2 (6 bases each). This CDR3 is built from 12 residues. Trimming shortened V by 2 bases and J by 10 bases, and 12 bases separated the two germline ends. This CDR3 is CASSLSGGGQYF. DNA for the CDR3: TGTGCCAGCAGTTTATCTGGAGGGGGACAGTACTTC.

Many counts were recorded for this clonotype. The gene calls are TRBV29-1 and TRBJ1-2, with TRBD1 as a possible D gene (5 bases). The CDR3 covers 13 residues. Germline V gene data show CDR1 as SQVTM and CDR2 as ANQGSEA. The V and J ends lost 6 bases and 4 bases respectively, with 15 bases between them. CDR3 in amino acids: CSVDITGAYGYTF. The DNA of the CDR3 is TGCAGCGTAGACATTACAGGAGCCTATGGCTACACCTTC. Variable domain in full (rest from reference TRBV29-1 and TRBJ1-2): SAVISQKPSRDICQRGTSLTIQCQVDSQVTMMFWYRQQPGQSLTLIATANQGSEATYESGFVIDKFPISRPNLTFSTLTVSNMSPEDSSIYLCSVDITGAYGYTFGSGTRLTVV.

Only a few counts were recorded for this clonotype. The chain couples TRBV18 to TRBJ2-2, with 7 bases matching TRBD1. The CDR3 sequence is 14 residues long. Germline CDR1 is KGHSH and CDR2 is LQKENI. With V trimmed by 3 bases and J by 5 bases, 3 bases remained unmatched. The CDR3 is CASSPDRVTGELFF. The CDR3 coding sequence is TGTGCCAGCTCACCCGACAGGGTTACCGGGGAGCTGTTTTTT.